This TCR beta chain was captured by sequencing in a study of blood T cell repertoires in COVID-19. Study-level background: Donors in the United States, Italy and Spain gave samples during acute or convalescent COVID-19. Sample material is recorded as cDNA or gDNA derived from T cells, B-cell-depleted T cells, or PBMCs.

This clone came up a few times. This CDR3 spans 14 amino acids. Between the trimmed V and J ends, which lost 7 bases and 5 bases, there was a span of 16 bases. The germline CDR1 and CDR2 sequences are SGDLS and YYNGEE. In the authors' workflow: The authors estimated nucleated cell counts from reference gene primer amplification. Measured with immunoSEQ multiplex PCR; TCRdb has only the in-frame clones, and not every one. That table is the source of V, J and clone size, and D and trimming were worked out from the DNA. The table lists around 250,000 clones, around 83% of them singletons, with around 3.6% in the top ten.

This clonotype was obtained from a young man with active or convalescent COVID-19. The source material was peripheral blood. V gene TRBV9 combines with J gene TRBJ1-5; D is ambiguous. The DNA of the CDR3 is TGTGCCAGCCCTTTATTCGGACTCCATCAGCCCCAGCATTTT. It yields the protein CASPLFGLHQPQHF. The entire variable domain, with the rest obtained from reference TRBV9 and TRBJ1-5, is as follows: DSGVTQTPKHLITATGQRVTLRCSPRSGDLSVYWYQQSLDQGLQFLIQYYNGEERAKGNILERFSAQQFPDLHSELNLSSLELGDSALYFCASPLFGLHQPQHFGDGTRLSIL.